A selection of T cell receptor beta chains follows, all from one sample in a study of blood T cell repertoires in COVID-19. The method was immunoSEQ multiplex PCR; TCRdb's version includes in-frame clones alone and lacks a portion of them. The sample lists about 180,000 clones, 70% to 90% occurring once. The sequencing sample was made of peripheral blood. These receptor sequences come from a man between 60 and 70 years old with COVID-19, enrolled during active disease. CDR3s include the opening cysteine and the closing phenylalanine or tryptophan. Each record gives: V gene, clone size, CDR3 length, D gene, J gene, CDR3 protein, CDR3 DNA. The D gene is left open where the match is weak. Clone size is given for some rows only: seen once, a few or many times, or a class if the clone is expanded.

v_call: TRBV5-5; clone_size: .; cdr3_length: 16; d_call: TRBD2; j_call: TRBJ2-1; cdr3_aa: CASSLVGGGSYNEQFF; cdr3_nt: TGTGCCAGCAGCTTGGTTGGCGGGGGCTCCTACAATGAGCAGTTCTTC
v_call: TRBV6-5; clone_size: .; cdr3_length: 13; d_call: TRBD1; j_call: TRBJ1-1; cdr3_aa: CASRDRVYGEAFF; cdr3_nt: TGTGCCAGCAGGGACAGGGTTTATGGTGAAGCTTTCTTT
v_call: TRBV7-3; clone_size: .; cdr3_length: 16; d_call: .; j_call: TRBJ2-2; cdr3_aa: CASSSPLGGPTGELFF; cdr3_nt: TGTGCCAGCAGCTCCCCCTTGGGGGGACCCACCGGGGAGCTGTTTTTT
v_call: TRBV11-3; clone_size: .; cdr3_length: 15; d_call: .; j_call: TRBJ2-5; cdr3_aa: CASSWPTSGGETQYF; cdr3_nt: TGTGCCAGCAGCTGGCCCACATCCGGCGGGGAGACCCAGTACTTC
v_call: TRBV7-2; clone_size: once; cdr3_length: 16; d_call: TRBD2; j_call: TRBJ2-3; cdr3_aa: CASSLTSGTSTDTQYF; cdr3_nt: TGTGCCAGCAGCTTGACTAGCGGTACTAGCACAGATACGCAGTATTTT
v_call: TRBV4-3; clone_size: .; cdr3_length: 12; d_call: TRBD1; j_call: TRBJ1-1; cdr3_aa: CASSHSDRQTFF; cdr3_nt: TGCGCCAGCAGCCATTCGGACAGGCAAACTTTCTTT
v_call: TRBV9; clone_size: .; cdr3_length: 19; d_call: .; j_call: TRBJ2-1; cdr3_aa: CASSPEVGGGTLSYNEQFF; cdr3_nt: TGTGCCAGCAGCCCCGAGGTGGGAGGGGGGACTCTCTCCTACAATGAGCAGTTCTTC
v_call: TRBV18; clone_size: .; cdr3_length: 15; d_call: .; j_call: TRBJ2-1; cdr3_aa: CASSPQGSSYNEQFF; cdr3_nt: TGTGCCAGCTCACCCCAGGGGAGCTCCTACAATGAGCAGTTCTTC
v_call: TRBV7-2; clone_size: .; cdr3_length: 13; d_call: .; j_call: TRBJ1-1; cdr3_aa: CASSSSIPAGAFF; cdr3_nt: TGTGCCAGCAGCTCCAGTATACCTGCGGGGGCTTTCTTT
v_call: TRBV6-6; clone_size: .; cdr3_length: 13; d_call: TRBD1; j_call: TRBJ1-5; cdr3_aa: CASTSTGNQPQHF; cdr3_nt: TGTGCCAGCACTTCGACAGGGAATCAGCCCCAGCATTTT
v_call: TRBV7-2; clone_size: .; cdr3_length: 16; d_call: TRBD2; j_call: TRBJ2-1; cdr3_aa: CASSLVGGGAYNEQFF; cdr3_nt: TGTGCCAGCAGCTTAGTCGGCGGGGGGGCCTACAATGAGCAGTTCTTC
v_call: TRBV5-6; clone_size: .; cdr3_length: 15; d_call: TRBD1; j_call: TRBJ1-1; cdr3_aa: CASSSQQGSLTEAFF; cdr3_nt: TGTGCCAGCAGCAGCCAACAGGGGTCTCTAACTGAAGCTTTCTTT
v_call: TRBV5-6; clone_size: once; cdr3_length: 15; d_call: .; j_call: TRBJ1-3; cdr3_aa: CASSSREISGNTIYF; cdr3_nt: TGTGCCAGCAGCTCGAGGGAGATCTCTGGAAACACCATATATTTT
v_call: TRBV10-2; clone_size: .; cdr3_length: 14; d_call: TRBD1; j_call: TRBJ1-2; cdr3_aa: CASKTGGIVGGYTF; cdr3_nt: TGCGCCAGCAAGACAGGGGGGATCGTGGGTGGCTACACCTTC
v_call: TRBV19; clone_size: few; cdr3_length: 12; d_call: .; j_call: TRBJ2-7; cdr3_aa: CASNSRDYEQYF; cdr3_nt: TGTGCCAGTAATAGCAGAGACTACGAGCAGTACTTC